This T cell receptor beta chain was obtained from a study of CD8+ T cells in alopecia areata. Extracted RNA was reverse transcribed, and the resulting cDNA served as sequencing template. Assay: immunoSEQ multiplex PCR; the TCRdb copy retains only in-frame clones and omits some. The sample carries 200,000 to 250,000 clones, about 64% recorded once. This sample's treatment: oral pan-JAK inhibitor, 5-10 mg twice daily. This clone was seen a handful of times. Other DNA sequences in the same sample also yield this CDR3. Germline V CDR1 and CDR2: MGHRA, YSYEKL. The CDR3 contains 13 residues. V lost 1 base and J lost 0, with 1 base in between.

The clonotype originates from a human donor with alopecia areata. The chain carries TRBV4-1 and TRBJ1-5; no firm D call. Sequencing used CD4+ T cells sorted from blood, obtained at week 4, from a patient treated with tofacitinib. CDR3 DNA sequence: TGCGCCAGCAGCCAAGGTAGCAATCAGCCCCAGCATTTT. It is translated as CASSQGSNQPQHF.